Given below is one T cell receptor (beta chain) in context. The source of the sample is a study of spatial heterogeneity in lung cancer. TCRdb re-called the 5' RACE reads with MiXCR, one entry per CDR3 protein. Here the sample spans around 24,000 distinct CDR3 sequences, 9.5% to 15% being singletons. V lost 2 bases and J 1 base, leaving 7 bases between the germline ends. The CDR3 covers 14 residues. CDR1 SGHRS and CDR2 YFSETQ come from the germline V gene. The time point was: sample taken at primary tumor resection. In each case, whole RNA from tumor, nontumor lung or frozen PBMC was sequenced unsorted.

The chain uses TRBV5-1 and TRBJ2-1; possible D gene TRBD1, 6 bases. The source material was PBMCs, sampled at surgery. The TCR sequence derives from a female donor with early-stage non-small cell lung cancer. The CDR3 sequence is CASSLGQSYNEQFF. The DNA for the CDR3 is TGCGCCAGCAGCTTAGGACAGTCCTACAATGAGCAGTTCTTC.